The 22 T cell receptor beta chains below all came from one sample that was sequenced in a study of patients and donors after allogeneic stem cell transplantation. TCRdb recomputed calls from the RT-PCR reads with MiXCR, one row per CDR3 protein. The sample shows some 960,000 distinct CDR3 sequences, under 20% of them seen only once. The sequenced material came from blood, either unsorted or a sorted T cell fraction (not recorded which). These receptors all come from a human donor who was either an allogeneic HSCT recipient or a stem cell or donor lymphocyte infusion donor (not recorded which). It is not recorded whose cells these are; they may come from a transplant donor.

The rearrangement joins TRBV15 to TRBJ2-5; D may match TRBD1 or TRBD2 (6 bases each). Per germline, CDR1 LNHNV and CDR2 YYDKDF (reference sequence). The length of the CDR3 is 15 residues. Trimming took 1 base from V and 5 from J, leaving 14 bases between them. CDR3 protein: CATSRGAGGRETQYF. The CDR3 DNA sequence: TGTGCCACCAGCAGAGGGGCTGGGGGGCGGGAGACCCAGTACTTC. Using reference TRBV15 and TRBJ2-5 for the parts outside the CDR3, the full variable domain is DAMVIQNPRYQVTQFGKPVTLSCSQTLNHNVMYWYQQKSSQAPKLLFHYYDKDFNNEADTPDNFQSRRPNTSFCFLDIRSPGLGDTAMYLCATSRGAGGRETQYFGPGTRLLVL.

V usage is TRBV30 and J usage is TRBJ2-7, with D maybe TRBD2 (6 bases). Germline V gives CDR1 GTSNPN, CDR2 SVGIG (reference sequence). Between the trimmed V and J ends, which lost 0 bases and 6 bases, there was a span of 12 bases. The CDR3 is 13 amino acids. The DNA for the CDR3 is TGTGCCTGGAGTGTAACTAGCTCTGTCGAGCAGTACTTC. Encoded protein: CAWSVTSSVEQYF. Filled out from reference TRBV30 and TRBJ2-7, the complete variable domain reads SQTIHQWPATLVQPVGSPLSLECTVEGTSNPNLYWYRQAAGRGLQLLFYSVGIGQISSEVPQNLSASRPQDRQFILSSKKLLLSDSGFYLCAWSVTSSVEQYFGPGTRLTVT.

This clonotype has only a few counts. The chain uses TRBV9 and TRBJ1-1; no firm D call. The CDR3 contains 13 residues. The ends were cut back, 0 bases at V and 4 bases at J, with 7 bases in the middle. Germline lookup yields CDR1 SGDLS and CDR2 YYNGEE. For the CDR3, the DNA is TGTGCCAGCAGCGTAGACGTGGTCACTGAAGCTTTCTTT. The encoded protein is CASSVDVVTEAFF.

The J gene is TRBJ2-2, the V gene TRBV15; D perhaps matches TRBD1 (5 bases). V lost 1 base and J lost 4, with 13 bases in between. Germline V lookup: CDR1 LNHNV, CDR2 YYDKDF (reference sequence). This CDR3 region has 16 residues. CDR3 DNA: TGTGCCACCAGCAGAGTTTCCCCCAGGGCCACCGGGGAGCTGTTTTTT. Amino acid sequence: CATSRVSPRATGELFF.

This clonotype has at least ten counts. The V gene is TRBV6-5, the J gene TRBJ1-1, with D maybe TRBD1 (5 bases). The CDR3 spans 14 residues. CDR1 is MNHEY and CDR2 is SVGAGI in the germline V gene. V lost 2 bases, J lost 7 bases, and 14 bases lay in between. CDR3 sequence reads: CASSYGWATVEAFF. CDR3 DNA sequence: TGTGCCAGCAGTTACGGGTGGGCGACAGTTGAAGCTTTCTTT.

The chain employs TRBV12-3 or TRBV12-4 and TRBJ1-1, with 11 bases identical to TRBD1. The CDR3 contains 15 residues. After removal of 5 bases from V and 4 bases from J, the junction contained 6 bases not matched to a gene. For the CDR3, the DNA is TGTGCCAGCAGTCCCCGGACAGGGGGCACCACTGAAGCTTTCTTT. This codes for CASSPRTGGTTEAFF.

This clonotype was found a few times. In DNA, the CDR3 is TGTGCCAGCAGCCGCTTCGGGGACAGGGGGAACCAGCCCCAGCATTTT. Its protein product is CASSRFGDRGNQPQHF. The chain couples TRBV12-3 or TRBV12-4 to TRBJ1-5, with 11 positions matching TRBD1. After removal of 6 bases from V and 7 bases from J, the junction contained 11 bases not matched to a gene. The CDR3 has 16 residues.

The CDR3 sequence: CASSDFGQGHYGYTF. Here the CDR3 DNA reads TGTGCCAGCAGTGACTTCGGACAGGGACACTATGGCTACACCTTC. V usage is TRBV25-1 and J usage is TRBJ1-2; TRBD1 matches at 8 bases. The CDR3 length is 15 residues. V trimming: 3 bases; J trimming: 3 bases; junction bases outside the gene matches: 6. CDR1 is MGHDK and CDR2 is SYGVNS in the germline V gene.

There are a few counts of this clonotype. This chain uses TRBV9 with TRBJ2-7; D is uncertain. Germline CDR1 is SGDLS and CDR2 is YYNGEE. V lost 0 bases and J lost 5, with 9 bases in between. This CDR3 spans 13 amino acids. CDR3 DNA sequence: TGTGCCAGCAGCGTAGGGGCAGTCCACGAGCAGTACTTC. Its protein is CASSVGAVHEQYF.

The V gene is TRBV28, the J gene TRBJ1-3; 10 bases agree with TRBD1. The CDR3 is 16 residues long. CDR1 and CDR2 (germline): MDHEN, SYDVKM. The V segment lost 4 bases and the J segment 3 bases; nucleotides outside the gene matches: 6. The DNA for the CDR3 is TGTGCCAGCAGTTCCCGGGACAGGGGACTTGGAAACACCATATATTTT. Its protein is CASSSRDRGLGNTIYF.

This clonotype has a handful of counts. The V gene is TRBV5-1, the J gene TRBJ2-2, with a weak D call TRBD1 (5 bases). The V and J ends lost 0 bases and 3 bases respectively, with 9 bases between them. The V gene's germline CDR1 is SGHRS and CDR2 YFSETQ. The CDR3 covers 15 residues. CDR3: CASSLADSYTGELFF. The CDR3, as DNA: TGCGCCAGCAGCTTGGCCGACAGTTACACCGGGGAGCTGTTTTTT.

J is TRBJ2-1 and V is TRBV10-3, with D perhaps matching TRBD2 (5 bases). Per germline, CDR1 ENHRY and CDR2 SYGVKD. V was shortened by 1 base and J by 13 bases, with 17 bases between the two germline ends. CDR3 length: 14 residues. CDR3 coding DNA: TGTGCCATCAGTGAGTATCGGACTGGTGATGGACAGTTCTTC. This encodes CAISEYRTGDGQFF.

J is TRBJ2-3 and V is TRBV27; D remains unclear. The CDR3 has 13 residues. Between the trimmed V and J ends, which lost 0 bases and 6 bases, there was a span of 7 bases. Germline V gene data show CDR1 as MNHEY and CDR2 as SMNVEV (reference sequence). In DNA form, the CDR3 reads TGTGCCAGCAGTTTATCTAAATCCGATACGCAGTATTTT. Its protein product is CASSLSKSDTQYF.

This clonotype has only a few counts. The chain uses TRBV9 and TRBJ2-3; perhaps TRBD2 as D (5 bases). The V end lost 0 bases, the J end lost 2 bases, and 16 bases lay between the germline ends. In germline, CDR1 is SGDLS, CDR2 YYNGEE. This CDR3 comprises 17 residues. In nucleotides, the CDR3 is TGTGCCAGCAGCGTAGACTCTCCCGGGGATCTCACAGATACGCAGTATTTT. This codes for CASSVDSPGDLTDTQYF.

The chain has TRBV20-1 and TRBJ2-5, with 7 bases aligning to TRBD2. After removal of 0 bases from V and 2 bases from J, the junction contained 6 bases not matched to a gene. Germline CDR1 reads DFQATT; CDR2 reads SNEGSKA (reference sequence). The CDR3 length is 15 residues. CDR3 bases: TGCAGTGCTAGAGATACCCGGGGAGGGCAAGAGACCCAGTACTTC. Its protein is CSARDTRGGQETQYF.

This chain connects TRBV18 to TRBJ2-5; D unclear. V was shortened by 1 base and J by 5 bases, with 11 bases between the two germline ends. Germline V gives CDR1 KGHSH, CDR2 LQKENI. This CDR3 has 14 residues. The CDR3 DNA sequence: TGTGCCAGCTCACCACTCGAGCTCAAGGAGACCCAGTACTTC. Translation gives CASSPLELKETQYF.

The V and J genes are TRBV4-1 and TRBJ2-7; unclear D gene. The CDR3 extends over 15 amino acids. The germline V gene encodes CDR1 MGHRA and CDR2 YSYEKL. The V end lost 1 base, the J end lost 2 bases, and 12 bases lay between the germline ends. DNA for the CDR3: TGCGCCAGCAGCCAAGCTCCGGTGTCCCCCTACGAGCAGTACTTC. It encodes CASSQAPVSPYEQYF.

This clonotype showed up many times. The gene calls are TRBV20-1 and TRBJ2-3, with no clear D. The CDR3 spans 15 residues. CDR1 and CDR2 from the germline V gene are DFQATT and SNEGSKA (reference sequence). V was shortened by 2 bases and J by 0 bases, with 12 bases between the two germline ends. The CDR3 region is CSARRTESSTDTQYF. CDR3 nucleotides: TGCAGTGCTAGACGGACGGAGTCTAGCACAGATACGCAGTATTTT.

The J gene is TRBJ2-1, the V gene TRBV29-1; D call uncertain. V lost 3 bases, J lost 6 bases, and 12 bases lay in between. This CDR3 contains 13 residues. Germline V gene data show CDR1 as SQVTM and CDR2 as ANQGSEA. The CDR3 nucleotides are TGCAGCGTTGATTCAAAATATGGCAATGAGCAGTTCTTC. Protein sequence: CSVDSKYGNEQFF.

The chain joins TRBV7-9 to TRBJ2-7; tentative D call: TRBD1 (5 bases). There are 16 residues in the CDR3. V was shortened by 7 bases and J by 6 bases, with 25 bases between the two germline ends. CDR1 SEHNR and CDR2 FQNEAQ come from the germline V gene (reference sequence). CDR3 protein: CASIKSLGPAMGEQYF. Here the CDR3 DNA reads TGTGCCAGCATCAAATCCCTGGGGCCAGCCATGGGCGAGCAGTACTTC.

This clonotype was seen a handful of times. The V gene is TRBV21-1, the J gene TRBJ2-2; the D segment call TRBD1 is taken from the table without a DNA check. TRBV21-1 is noted as a pseudogene. The CDR3 extends over 20 amino acids. This chain's CDR3 is CASSPEGGHTGGAYTGELFF. In DNA form, the CDR3 reads TGTGCCAGCAGCCCCGAAGGTGGCCACACAGGGGGCGCTTACACCGGGGAGCTGTTTTTT.

This clonotype was seen only a few times. The chain carries TRBV6-2 or TRBV6-3 and TRBJ1-1; D remains unclear. V was cut by 2 bases and J by 6 bases, with 10 bases left in between. This CDR3 has 13 amino acids. Germline-derived CDR1 and CDR2 are MNHEY and SVGEGT. CDR3: CASSYRDTAEAFF. The CDR3 DNA is TGTGCCAGCAGTTACCGAGACACGGCTGAAGCTTTCTTT.